This TCR beta chain originates from a study of technical replicates of blood from a handful of donors. Produced via immunoSEQ multiplex PCR; TCRdb's table is partial and in-frame only. Seen here are about 97,000 clones, roughly 95% observed once, and the top ten hold more than 0.3%. The germline V gene has CDR1 SEHNR and CDR2 FQNEAQ (reference sequence). V was cut by 8 bases and J by 0 bases, with 10 bases left in between. The CDR3 is made up of 13 amino acids. This sequence joins TRBV7-9 and TRBJ1-1; D is uncertain. The sequenced sample consisted of T cells isolated from PBMCs. The sequence was obtained from a human donor in good health. CDR3 sequence (DNA): TGTGCCAGCGGCAGTTACATGAACACTGAAGCTTTCTTT. It specifies CASGSYMNTEAFF.